The rows below give T cell receptor beta chains drawn from one sample of a study of shared clonotypes between healthy human individuals. The data were produced by immunoSEQ multiplex PCR, yet TCRdb's version contains in-frame clones alone and is incomplete. Here the sample spans about 610,000 clones, 95% to 97% being singletons. The sequenced sample was naive CD8+ T cells sorted from blood. The receptors were gathered from a woman aged 30 to 39 in good health. The CDR3 runs from the conserved cysteine through the conserved F or W. The order of the fields is V gene, CDR3 length, J gene, clone size, D gene, CDR3 protein, CDR3 DNA. A D gene is named only where the DNA matches it firmly. Clone size appears in some rows only: once, few, many, or a class for an expanded clone.

TRBV2,14,TRBJ2-7,-,-,CASSGPESNYEQYF,TGTGCCAGCAGTGGACCGGAGTCTAACTACGAGCAGTACTTC
TRBV28,11,TRBJ2-7,-,-,CASSTNYEQYF,TGTGCCAGCAGCACAAACTACGAGCAGTACTTC
TRBV28,16,TRBJ2-7,-,-,CASSSPWGLSSYEQYF,TGTGCCAGCAGTTCCCCCTGGGGGCTGAGCTCCTACGAGCAGTACTTC
TRBV27,14,TRBJ2-2,-,TRBD1,CASSQGANTGELFF,TGTGCCAGCAGTCAGGGGGCGAACACCGGGGAGCTGTTTTTT
TRBV28,15,TRBJ2-1,-,-,CASSFPWTAYNEQFF,TGTGCCAGCAGTTTCCCTTGGACAGCCTACAATGAGCAGTTCTTC
TRBV10-3,15,TRBJ2-6,-,-,CAISEGSSGANVLTF,TGTGCCATCAGTGAGGGGAGCTCTGGGGCCAACGTCCTGACTTTC
TRBV6-1,13,TRBJ2-7,-,-,CASRPGTTYEQYF,TGTGCCAGCCGCCCCGGGACAACCTACGAGCAGTACTTC
TRBV5-1,13,TRBJ1-2,-,TRBD1,CASSPTGDYGYTF,TGCGCCAGCAGCCCGACAGGGGACTATGGCTACACCTTC
TRBV20-1,11,TRBJ1-1,-,-,CSARQGNSAFF,TGCAGTGCTAGGCAGGGTAATTCAGCTTTCTTT
TRBV4-2,16,TRBJ1-5,-,TRBD1,CASSGEQGASNQPQHF,TGTGCCAGCAGCGGAGAACAGGGGGCAAGCAATCAGCCCCAGCATTTT
TRBV6-5,15,TRBJ2-5,-,-,CASSYSPLGQETQYF,TGTGCCAGCAGTTACTCCCCACTAGGCCAAGAGACCCAGTACTTC
TRBV28,15,TRBJ2-5,-,TRBD1,CASSSIFGTVETQYF,TGTGCCAGCAGTAGCATATTCGGGACAGTAGAGACCCAGTACTTC
TRBV2,14,TRBJ1-4,-,-,CASSRGTANEKLFF,TGTGCCAGCAGTAGGGGCACAGCTAATGAAAAACTGTTTTTT
TRBV21-1,15,TRBJ1-1,-,-,CASSKEEGHRTEAFF,TGTGCCAGCAGCAAAGAGGAGGGGCATCGGACTGAAGCTTTCTTT
TRBV6-6,16,TRBJ2-7,-,TRBD1,CASSYYRGQGAYEQYF,TGTGCCAGCAGTTACTACAGGGGCCAAGGAGCCTACGAGCAGTACTTC
TRBV7-6,13,TRBJ2-7,-,-,CASSLARQDEQYF,TGTGCCAGCAGCTTAGCTCGACAAGACGAGCAGTACTTC
TRBV11-2,15,TRBJ2-1,once,-,CASSSVGSSYNEQFF,TGTGCCAGCAGCTCGGTTGGTAGCTCCTACAATGAGCAGTTCTTC
TRBV27,14,TRBJ1-5,-,-,CATQSLGGNQPQHF,TGTGCCACCCAAAGTTTGGGTGGCAATCAGCCCCAGCATTTT
TRBV13,14,TRBJ1-1,-,-,CASSPDGGPTEAFF,TGTGCCAGCAGCCCGGACGGGGGGCCGACTGAAGCTTTCTTT
TRBV7-9,12,TRBJ2-1,once,-,CASSSLWDEQFF,TGTGCCAGCAGCTCACTCTGGGATGAGCAGTTCTTC
TRBV7-9,15,TRBJ2-7,-,TRBD1,CASSLGTGASYEQYF,TGTGCCAGCAGCCTAGGGACAGGGGCGTCCTACGAGCAGTACTTC
TRBV28,15,TRBJ2-3,once,TRBD2,CASSLRLADTDTQYF,TGTGCCAGCAGTTTGAGACTAGCAGACACAGATACGCAGTATTTT
TRBV27,13,TRBJ2-7,-,-,CASSLIQGREQYF,TGTGCCAGCAGTTTAATCCAGGGGCGCGAGCAGTACTTC
TRBV7-8,13,TRBJ2-1,-,-,CASRHQGDNEQFF,TGTGCCAGCAGACATCAGGGTGACAATGAGCAGTTCTTC
TRBV30,12,TRBJ1-2,once,-,CAWSAVHYGYTF,TGTGCCTGGAGTGCGGTCCACTATGGCTACACCTTC
TRBV7-2,14,TRBJ1-2,-,TRBD1,CASSFTGTGYGYTF,TGTGCCAGCAGCTTCACCGGGACAGGCTATGGCTACACCTTC
TRBV6-1,15,TRBJ1-1,-,-,CASSETHVWDTEAFF,TGTGCCAGCAGTGAAACGCATGTCTGGGACACTGAAGCTTTCTTT
TRBV4-1,19,TRBJ2-7,-,TRBD2,CASSQGGGLAGAPRNEQYF,TGCGCCAGCAGCCAAGGAGGGGGACTAGCGGGAGCACCTAGGAACGAGCAGTACTTC
TRBV25-1,14,TRBJ2-7,-,-,CASSESLVGYEQYF,TGTGCCAGCAGTGAATCTCTAGTGGGGTACGAGCAGTACTTC
TRBV5-6,16,TRBJ2-7,once,-,CASSPYPGTPAYEQYF,TGTGCCAGCAGCCCGTACCCCGGGACTCCTGCCTACGAGCAGTACTTC
TRBV19,14,TRBJ1-1,-,TRBD1,CASSIGGGQTEAFF,TGTGCCAGTAGTATAGGAGGGGGCCAGACTGAAGCTTTCTTT
TRBV2,13,TRBJ1-1,-,-,CATRGVMNTEAFF,TGTGCCACCCGAGGAGTTATGAACACTGAAGCTTTCTTT
TRBV29-1,15,TRBJ2-1,-,-,CSVEDIRPGVNEQFF,TGCAGCGTTGAAGATATTCGACCGGGAGTCAATGAGCAGTTCTTC
TRBV28,14,TRBJ2-3,-,-,CASRLLTSTDTQYF,TGTGCCAGCAGATTGTTGACTTCCACAGATACGCAGTATTTT
TRBV2,16,TRBJ2-1,-,TRBD2,CASSDGGTSGYNEQFF,TGTGCCAGCAGTGACGGGGGGACTAGCGGATACAATGAGCAGTTCTTC
TRBV15,16,TRBJ1-4,-,-,CATSEIRGGYNEKLFF,TGTGCCACCAGCGAGATAAGGGGAGGGTACAATGAAAAACTGTTTTTT
TRBV27,13,TRBJ2-1,-,-,CASRTGRPNEQFF,TGTGCCAGCAGAACGGGACGGCCCAATGAGCAGTTCTTC
TRBV19,17,TRBJ1-4,-,TRBD1,CASSAGTGGRGDEKLFF,TGTGCCAGTAGCGCTGGGACAGGGGGCCGGGGTGATGAAAAACTGTTTTTT
TRBV6-5,13,TRBJ2-1,once,-,CASSYGRVVEQFF,TGTGCCAGCAGTTACGGCAGGGTGGTTGAGCAGTTCTTC
TRBV27,15,TRBJ2-1,-,TRBD2,CASSFGSGGLNEQFF,TGTGCCAGCAGTTTTGGTTCGGGAGGGCTAAATGAGCAGTTCTTC
TRBV11-2,14,TRBJ2-7,-,TRBD2,CASGGVLETYEQYF,TGTGCCAGCGGGGGGGTATTGGAGACCTACGAGCAGTACTTC